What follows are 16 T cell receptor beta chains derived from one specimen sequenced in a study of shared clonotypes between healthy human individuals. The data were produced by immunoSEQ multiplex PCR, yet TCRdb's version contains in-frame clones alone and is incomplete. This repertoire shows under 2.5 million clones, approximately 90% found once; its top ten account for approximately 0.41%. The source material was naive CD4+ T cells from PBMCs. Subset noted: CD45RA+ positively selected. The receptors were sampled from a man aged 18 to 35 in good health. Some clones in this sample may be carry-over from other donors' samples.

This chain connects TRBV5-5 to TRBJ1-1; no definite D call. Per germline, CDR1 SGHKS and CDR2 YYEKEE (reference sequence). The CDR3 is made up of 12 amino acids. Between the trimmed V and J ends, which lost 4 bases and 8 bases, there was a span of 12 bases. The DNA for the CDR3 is TGTGCCAGCAGCCCCTGGACCCGAGAAGCTTTCTTT. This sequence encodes CASSPWTREAFF.

The CDR3 DNA sequence: TGTGCCACCACTAGCGGGGGGACTGGAGATACGCAGTATTTT. It codes for CATTSGGTGDTQYF. This rearrangement joins TRBV27 to TRBJ2-3; TRBD2 agrees at 12 bases. This CDR3 is built from 14 residues. The germline gives CDR1 MNHEY, CDR2 SMNVEV (reference sequence). Germline trimming cut 10 bases from V and 5 bases from J; bases unmatched to any gene: 7.

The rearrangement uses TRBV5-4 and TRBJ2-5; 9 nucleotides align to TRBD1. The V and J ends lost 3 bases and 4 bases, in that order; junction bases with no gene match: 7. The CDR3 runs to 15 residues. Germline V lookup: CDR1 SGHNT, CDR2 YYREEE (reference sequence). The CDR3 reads CASSSSGTGRETQYF. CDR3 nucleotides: TGTGCCAGCAGCTCCTCCGGGACAGGGAGAGAGACCCAGTACTTC.

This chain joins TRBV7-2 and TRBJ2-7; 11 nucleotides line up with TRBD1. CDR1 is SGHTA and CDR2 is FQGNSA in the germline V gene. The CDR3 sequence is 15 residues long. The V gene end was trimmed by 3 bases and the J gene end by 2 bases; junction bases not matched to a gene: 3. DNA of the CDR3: TGTGCCAGCAGCTTCCAGGACAGGGGGCCCTACGAGCAGTACTTC. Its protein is CASSFQDRGPYEQYF. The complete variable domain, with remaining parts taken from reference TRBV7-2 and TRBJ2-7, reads GAGVSQSPSNKVTEKGKDVELRCDPISGHTALYWYRQSLGQGLEFLIYFQGNSAPDKSGLPSDRFSAERTGGSVSTLTIQRTQQEDSAVYLCASSFQDRGPYEQYFGPGTRLTVT.

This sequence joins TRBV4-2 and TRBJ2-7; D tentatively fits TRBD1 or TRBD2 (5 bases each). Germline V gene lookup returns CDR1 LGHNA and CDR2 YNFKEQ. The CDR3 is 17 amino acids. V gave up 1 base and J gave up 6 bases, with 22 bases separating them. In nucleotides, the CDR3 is TGTGCCAGCAGCCAAGGCGGCTGGGATGGGACCCGGACCGAGCAGTACTTC. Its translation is CASSQGGWDGTRTEQYF.

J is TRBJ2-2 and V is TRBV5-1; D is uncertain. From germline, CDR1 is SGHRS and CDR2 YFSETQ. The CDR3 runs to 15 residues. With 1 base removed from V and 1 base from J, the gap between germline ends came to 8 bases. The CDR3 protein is CASSLTERNTGELFF. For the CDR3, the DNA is TGCGCCAGCAGCTTGACAGAGAGGAACACCGGGGAGCTGTTTTTT.

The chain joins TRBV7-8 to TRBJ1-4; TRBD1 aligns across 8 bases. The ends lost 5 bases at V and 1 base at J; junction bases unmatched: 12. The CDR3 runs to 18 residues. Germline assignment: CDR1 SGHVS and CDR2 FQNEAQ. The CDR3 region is CASSESPTGGETNEKLFF. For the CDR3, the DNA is TGTGCCAGCAGCGAAAGCCCCACAGGGGGGGAAACTAATGAAAAACTGTTTTTT. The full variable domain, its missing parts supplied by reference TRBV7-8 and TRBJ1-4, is GAGVSQSPRYKVAKRGQDVALRCDPISGHVSLFWYQQALGQGPEFLTYFQNEAQLDKSGLPSDRFFAERPEGSVSTLKIQRTQQEDSAVYLCASSESPTGGETNEKLFFGSGTQLSVL.

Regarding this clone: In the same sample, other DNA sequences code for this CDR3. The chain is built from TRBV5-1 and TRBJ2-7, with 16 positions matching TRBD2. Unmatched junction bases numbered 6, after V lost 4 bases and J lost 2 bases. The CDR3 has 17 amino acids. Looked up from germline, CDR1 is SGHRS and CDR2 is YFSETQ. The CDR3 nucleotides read TGCGCCAGCAGCGGGGGACTAGCGGGAGGGCCGGCCTACGAGCAGTACTTC. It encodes CASSGGLAGGPAYEQYF.

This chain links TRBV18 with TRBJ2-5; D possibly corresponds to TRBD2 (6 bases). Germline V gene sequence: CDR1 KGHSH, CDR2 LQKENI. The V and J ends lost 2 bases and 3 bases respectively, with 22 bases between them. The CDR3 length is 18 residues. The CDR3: CASSPFPLARGAEETQYF. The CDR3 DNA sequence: TGTGCCAGCTCACCATTTCCCCTAGCGCGCGGGGCCGAAGAGACCCAGTACTTC. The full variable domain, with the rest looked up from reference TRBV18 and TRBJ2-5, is NAGVMQNPRHLVRRRGQEARLRCSPMKGHSHVYWYRQLPEEGLKFMVYLQKENIIDESGMPKERFSAEFPKEGPSILRIQQVVRGDSAAYFCASSPFPLARGAEETQYFGPGTRLLVL.

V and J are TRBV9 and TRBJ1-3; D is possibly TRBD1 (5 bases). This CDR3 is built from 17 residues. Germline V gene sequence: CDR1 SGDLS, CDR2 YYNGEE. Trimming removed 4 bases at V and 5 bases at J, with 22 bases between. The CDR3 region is CASSPLPSREGRNTIYF. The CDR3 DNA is TGTGCCAGCAGCCCCCTCCCCAGCAGGGAAGGGAGAAACACCATATATTTT.

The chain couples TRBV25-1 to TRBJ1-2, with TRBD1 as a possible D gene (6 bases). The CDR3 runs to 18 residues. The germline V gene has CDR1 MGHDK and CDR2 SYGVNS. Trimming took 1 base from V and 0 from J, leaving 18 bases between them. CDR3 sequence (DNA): TGTGCCAGCAGTGAATCCCGGAGGACAGACAGAACTAACTATGGCTACACCTTC. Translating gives CASSESRRTDRTNYGYTF.

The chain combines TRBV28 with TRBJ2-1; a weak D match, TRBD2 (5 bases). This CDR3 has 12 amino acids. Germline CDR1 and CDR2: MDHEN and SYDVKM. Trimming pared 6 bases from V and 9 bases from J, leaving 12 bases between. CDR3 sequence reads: CASRGQLGEQFF. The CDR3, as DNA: TGTGCCAGCAGGGGCCAACTAGGTGAGCAGTTCTTC.

The CDR3 region has the DNA TGTGCCAGCAGTTTAGAGGGGGTCTATGGCTACACCTTC. It translates to CASSLEGVYGYTF. The V gene is TRBV27, the J gene TRBJ1-2, with a tentative D call TRBD1 (6 bases). With 2 bases removed from V and 4 bases from J, the gap between germline ends came to 8 bases. The CDR3 consists of 13 residues. CDR1 MNHEY and CDR2 SMNVEV come from the germline V gene (reference sequence).

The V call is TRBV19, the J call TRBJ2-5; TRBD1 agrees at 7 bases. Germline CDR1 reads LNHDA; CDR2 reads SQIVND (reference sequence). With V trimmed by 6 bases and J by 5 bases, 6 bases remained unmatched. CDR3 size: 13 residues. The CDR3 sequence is CASSLGQVETQYF. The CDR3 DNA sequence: TGTGCCAGTAGCCTCGGACAGGTGGAGACCCAGTACTTC. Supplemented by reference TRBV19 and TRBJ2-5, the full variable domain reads DGGITQSPKYLFRKEGQNVTLSCEQNLNHDAMYWYRQDPGQGLRLIYYSQIVNDFQKGDIAEGYSVSREKKESFPLTVTSAQKNPTAFYLCASSLGQVETQYFGPGTRLLVL.

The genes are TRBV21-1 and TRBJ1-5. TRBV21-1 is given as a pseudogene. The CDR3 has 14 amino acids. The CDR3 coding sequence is TGTGCCAGCAGCAAAGGAGGGGTAAATCAGCCCCAGCATTTT. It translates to CASSKGGVNQPQHF.

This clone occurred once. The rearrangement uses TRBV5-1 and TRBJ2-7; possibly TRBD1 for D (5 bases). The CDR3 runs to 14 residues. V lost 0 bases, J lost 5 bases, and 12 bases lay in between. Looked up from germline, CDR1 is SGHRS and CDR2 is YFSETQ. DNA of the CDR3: TGCGCCAGCAGCTTGGTCCCAGGGTTGAACGAGCAGTACTTC. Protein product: CASSLVPGLNEQYF.